This T cell receptor beta chain originates from a study of CD8+CD57+ T cells in acquired aplastic anemia. As for the study in general: Sorted cells (CD4+ and CD8+) yielded DNA amounts that averaged roughly 3 ug. Findings and limits, study-wide: Overlapping CD8+ CDR3 repertoires of patients and controls contained 25 to 35 shared sequences.

For CDR3 and TCR beta VDJ profiling, genomic DNA was the template used. Each CDR3 protein is one row after TCRdb ran MiXCR on the reads. The table has some 220,000 distinct CDR3 sequences, about 37% seen once. This clonotype has ten or more counts. Antigen: not known. Germline assignment: CDR1 ENHRY and CDR2 SYGVKD. CDR3 length equals 16 residues. Trimming took 2 bases from V and 5 from J; bases not matched to a gene: 9. The V gene is TRBV10-3, the J gene TRBJ1-2; 9 nucleotides agree with TRBD1. Sequenced material: sorted CD4+, CD8+, or CD8+CD57+ T cells (not recorded which) from PBMCs. The TCR originated in a human donor in good health, serving as a control. CDR3: CAISEDRGAPYYGYTF. DNA of the CDR3: TGTGCCATCAGTGAGGACAGGGGGGCTCCCTATTATGGCTACACCTTC.